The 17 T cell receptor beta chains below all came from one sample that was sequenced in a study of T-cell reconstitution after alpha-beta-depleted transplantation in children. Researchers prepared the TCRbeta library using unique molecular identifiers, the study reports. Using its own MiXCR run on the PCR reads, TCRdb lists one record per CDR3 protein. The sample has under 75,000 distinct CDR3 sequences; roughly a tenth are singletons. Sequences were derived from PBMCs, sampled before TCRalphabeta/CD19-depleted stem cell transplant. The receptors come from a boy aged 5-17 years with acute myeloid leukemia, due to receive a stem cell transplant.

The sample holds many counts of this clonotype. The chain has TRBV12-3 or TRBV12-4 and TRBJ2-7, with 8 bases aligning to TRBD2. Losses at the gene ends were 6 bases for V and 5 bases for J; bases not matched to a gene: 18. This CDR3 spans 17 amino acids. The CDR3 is CASSPDSTSGGEDEQYV. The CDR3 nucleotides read TGTGCCAGCAGCCCCGACTCCACTAGCGGAGGGGAGGACGAGCAGTACGTC.

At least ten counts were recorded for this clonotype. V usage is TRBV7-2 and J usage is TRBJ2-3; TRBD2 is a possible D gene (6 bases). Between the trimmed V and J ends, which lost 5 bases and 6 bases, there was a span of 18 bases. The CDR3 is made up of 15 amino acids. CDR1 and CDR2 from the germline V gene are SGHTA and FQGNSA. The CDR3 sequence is CASSLSGTSHDTQYF. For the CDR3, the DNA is TGTGCCAGCAGCCTCAGTGGTACTAGCCACGATACGCAGTATTTT. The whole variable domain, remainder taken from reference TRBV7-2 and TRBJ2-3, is GAGVSQSPSNKVTEKGKDVELRCDPISGHTALYWYRQSLGQGLEFLIYFQGNSAPDKSGLPSDRFSAERTGGSVSTLTIQRTQQEDSAVYLCASSLSGTSHDTQYFGPGTRLTVL.

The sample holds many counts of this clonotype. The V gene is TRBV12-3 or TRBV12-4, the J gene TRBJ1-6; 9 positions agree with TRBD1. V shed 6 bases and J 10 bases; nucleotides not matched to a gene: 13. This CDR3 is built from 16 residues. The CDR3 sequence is CASSPVGTGWSSPLHF. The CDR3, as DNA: TGTGCCAGCAGCCCTGTCGGGACAGGGTGGTCCTCACCCCTCCACTTT.

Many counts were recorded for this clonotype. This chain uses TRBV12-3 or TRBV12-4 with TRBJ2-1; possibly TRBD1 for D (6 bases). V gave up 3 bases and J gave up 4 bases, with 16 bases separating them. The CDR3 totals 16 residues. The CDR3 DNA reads TGTGCCAGCAGTTTCACAGGGTTTTCCGGATACAATGAGCAGTTCTTC. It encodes CASSFTGFSGYNEQFF.

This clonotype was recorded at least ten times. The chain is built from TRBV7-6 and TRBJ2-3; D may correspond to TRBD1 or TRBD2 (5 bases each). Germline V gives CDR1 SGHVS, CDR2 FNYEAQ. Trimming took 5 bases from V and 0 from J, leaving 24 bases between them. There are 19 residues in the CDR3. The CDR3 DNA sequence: TGTGCCAGCAGCGTTAGGGCCCGGGACCCGTGGGGTAGCACAGATACGCAGTATTTT. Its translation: CASSVRARDPWGSTDTQYF.

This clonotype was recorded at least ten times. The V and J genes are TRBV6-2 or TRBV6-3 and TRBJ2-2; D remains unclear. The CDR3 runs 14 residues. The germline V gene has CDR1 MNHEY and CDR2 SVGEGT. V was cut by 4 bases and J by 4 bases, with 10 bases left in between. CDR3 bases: TGTGCCAGCAGTTTACTACGGGTCACCGGGGAGCTGTTTTTT. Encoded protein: CASSLLRVTGELFF.

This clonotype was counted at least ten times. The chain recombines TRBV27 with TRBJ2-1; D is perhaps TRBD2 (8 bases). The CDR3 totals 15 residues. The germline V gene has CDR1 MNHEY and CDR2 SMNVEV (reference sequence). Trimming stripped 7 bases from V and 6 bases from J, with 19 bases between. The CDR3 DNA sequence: TGTGCCAGCAACAGGGGTACGGGAGGGCTCAATGAGCAGTTCTTC. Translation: CASNRGTGGLNEQFF.

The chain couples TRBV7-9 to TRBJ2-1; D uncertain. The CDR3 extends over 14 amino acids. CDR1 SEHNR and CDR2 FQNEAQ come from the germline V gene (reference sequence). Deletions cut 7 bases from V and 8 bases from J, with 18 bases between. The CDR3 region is CASTRYSDVDEQFF. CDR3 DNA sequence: TGTGCCAGCACCCGATATTCCGACGTCGATGAGCAGTTCTTC.

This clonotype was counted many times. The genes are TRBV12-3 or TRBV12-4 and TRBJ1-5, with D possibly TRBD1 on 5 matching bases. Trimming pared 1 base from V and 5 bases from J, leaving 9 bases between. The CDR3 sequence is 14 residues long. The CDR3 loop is CASSLGRVDQPQHF. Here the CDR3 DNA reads TGTGCCAGCAGTTTAGGCAGGGTTGATCAGCCCCAGCATTTT.

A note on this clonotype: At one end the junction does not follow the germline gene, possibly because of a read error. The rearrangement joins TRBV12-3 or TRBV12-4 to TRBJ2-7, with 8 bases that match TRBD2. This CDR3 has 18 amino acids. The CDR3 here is CTSSSSLGTGGVSYEQYF. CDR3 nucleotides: TGTACCAGCAGTTCCAGTTTAGGGACGGGAGGGGTTTCCTACGAGCAGTACTTC.

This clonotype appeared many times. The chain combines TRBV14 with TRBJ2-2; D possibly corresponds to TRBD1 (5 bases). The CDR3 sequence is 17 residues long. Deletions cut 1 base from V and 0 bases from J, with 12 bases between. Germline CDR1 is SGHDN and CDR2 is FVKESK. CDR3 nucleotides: TGTGCCAGCAGCCAAGGTTTTTGGACAACGAACACCGGGGAGCTGTTTTTT. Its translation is CASSQGFWTTNTGELFF.

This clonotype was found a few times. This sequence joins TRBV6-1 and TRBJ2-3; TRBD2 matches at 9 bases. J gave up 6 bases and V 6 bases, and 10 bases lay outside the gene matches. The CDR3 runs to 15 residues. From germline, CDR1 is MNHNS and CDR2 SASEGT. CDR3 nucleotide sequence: TGTGCCAGCAGCGCGGGGCGGGGGGGCCGGGATACGCAGTATTTT. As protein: CASSAGRGGRDTQYF.

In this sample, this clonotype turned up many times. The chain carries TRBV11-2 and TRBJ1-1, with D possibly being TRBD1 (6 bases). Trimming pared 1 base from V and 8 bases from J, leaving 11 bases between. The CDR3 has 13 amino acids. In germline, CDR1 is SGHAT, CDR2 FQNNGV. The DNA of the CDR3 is TGTGCCAGCAGCTTAGGTGGGGGCCGAGAAGCTTTCTTT. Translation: CASSLGGGREAFF.

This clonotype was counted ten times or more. Here the CDR3 reads CSARGVLWNYGYTF. The CDR3 DNA reads TGCAGTGCTCGGGGCGTATTATGGAACTATGGCTACACCTTC. The rearrangement links TRBV20-1 to TRBJ1-2; D perhaps matches TRBD1 (5 bases). Germline V CDR1 and CDR2: DFQATT, SNEGSKA (reference sequence). This CDR3 spans 14 amino acids. Between the trimmed V and J ends, which lost 5 bases and 2 bases, there was a span of 15 bases.

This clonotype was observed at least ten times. The CDR3 bases are TGTGCCAGCAGTCCCCTAGGGCTAGCGGGGCACACAGATACGCAGTATTTT. Its protein product is CASSPLGLAGHTDTQYF. V gene TRBV12-3 or TRBV12-4 combines with J gene TRBJ2-3, with 9 bases lining up with TRBD2. V shed 5 bases and J 2 bases; nucleotides not matched to a gene: 11. This CDR3 region has 17 residues.

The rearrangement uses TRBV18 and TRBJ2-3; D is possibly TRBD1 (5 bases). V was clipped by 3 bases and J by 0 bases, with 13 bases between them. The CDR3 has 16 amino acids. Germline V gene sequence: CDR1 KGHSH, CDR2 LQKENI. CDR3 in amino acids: CASSPAGHPSTDTQYF. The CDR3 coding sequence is TGTGCCAGCTCACCGGCAGGGCACCCGAGCACAGATACGCAGTATTTT.

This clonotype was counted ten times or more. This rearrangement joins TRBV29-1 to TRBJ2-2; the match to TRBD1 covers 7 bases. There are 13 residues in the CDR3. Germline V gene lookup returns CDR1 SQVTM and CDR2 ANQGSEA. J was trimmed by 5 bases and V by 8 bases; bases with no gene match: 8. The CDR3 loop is CSSRQGGTGELFF. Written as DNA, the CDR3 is TGCAGCTCAAGACAGGGTGGAACCGGGGAGCTGTTTTTT.